This record covers a single T cell receptor (beta chain). Beta-chain TCR CDR3 regions were amplified from RNA transcripts. The library came from an HTBI-primed first-round RT-PCR and a second-round multiplex PCR. MiXCR, applied by TCRdb to the multiplex PCR reads, yields one record per CDR3 protein. The sample holds approximately 640,000 distinct CDR3 sequences, about 38% seen once. This entry belongs to a study of Graves' ophthalmopathy and Graves' hyperthyroidism. Germline V lookup: CDR1 ENHRY, CDR2 SYGVKD. J lost 3 bases, V lost 5 bases, and 13 bases had no gene match. This CDR3 has 17 residues. Each diagnosis was determined on the basis of clinical symptoms, serum thyroxine, TRAb, thyroid ultrasound and orbital computed tomography.

The sample taken for sequencing was peripheral blood. The chain uses TRBV10-3 and TRBJ2-7; TRBD1 matches 10 bases. The source is an adult man with Graves' ophthalmopathy. The DNA for the CDR3 is TGTGCCATCAGTTCACCCCGGGACAGGGGACGGAGCTACGAGCAGTACTTC. It specifies CAISSPRDRGRSYEQYF.